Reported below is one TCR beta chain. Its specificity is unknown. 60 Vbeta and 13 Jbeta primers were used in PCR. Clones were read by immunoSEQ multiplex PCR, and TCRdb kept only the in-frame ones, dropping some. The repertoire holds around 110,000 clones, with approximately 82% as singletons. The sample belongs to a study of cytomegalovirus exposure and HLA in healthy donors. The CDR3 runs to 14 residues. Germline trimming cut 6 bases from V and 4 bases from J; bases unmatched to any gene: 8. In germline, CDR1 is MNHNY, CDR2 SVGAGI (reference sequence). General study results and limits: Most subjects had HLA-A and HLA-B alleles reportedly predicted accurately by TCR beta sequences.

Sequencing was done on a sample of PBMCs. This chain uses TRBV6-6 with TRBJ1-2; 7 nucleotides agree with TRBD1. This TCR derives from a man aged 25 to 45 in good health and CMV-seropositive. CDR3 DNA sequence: TGTGCCAGCAGCCCGCCGGACAGGATCTATGGCTACACCTTC. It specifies CASSPPDRIYGYTF.